One sample yielded the 18 T cell receptor beta chains listed below, sequenced in a study of blood T cell repertoires in COVID-19. The table came from immunoSEQ multiplex PCR; TCRdb's copy has only in-frame clones and leaves some out. This sample has 200,000 to 250,000 clones, with 88% found just once. Sequences were obtained from peripheral blood. Every receptor here comes from a man aged 65 to 85 with acute or convalescent COVID-19.

This clone was seen a handful of times. V and J are TRBV6-5 and TRBJ1-5; D remains unclear. The V and J ends lost 7 bases and 3 bases respectively, with 10 bases between them. CDR1 and CDR2 (germline): MNHEY, SVGAGI. The CDR3 runs to 13 residues. This CDR3 is CASTSDFNQPQHF. In DNA, the CDR3 is TGTGCCAGCACGTCAGACTTCAATCAGCCCCAGCATTTT.

The chain uses TRBV4-1 and TRBJ2-1; TRBD2 agrees at 7 bases. Germline CDR1 MGHRA, CDR2 YSYEKL. The trim removed 4 bases at V and 9 bases at J, leaving 15 bases unmatched. The CDR3 is made up of 16 amino acids. CDR3 nucleotides: TGCGCCAGCAGCCGAGCTGGGGAGGGCCGTAGTGGTGAGCAGTTCTTC. Its protein product is CASSRAGEGRSGEQFF.

The rearrangement joins TRBV30 to TRBJ2-5; TRBD2 matches at 9 bases. Unmatched junction bases numbered 5, after V lost 5 bases and J lost 4 bases. Germline V gene data show CDR1 as GTSNPN and CDR2 as SVGIG (reference sequence). The CDR3 consists of 13 residues. The CDR3 coding sequence is TGTGCCTGGGCTAGCGGGGAGGGAGAGACCCAGTACTTC. It specifies CAWASGEGETQYF.

The chain is built from TRBV5-1 and TRBJ2-2; a weak D match, TRBD1 (5 bases). CDR1 is SGHRS, CDR2 YFSETQ, per germline. The CDR3 is made up of 15 amino acids. The ends were cut back, 4 bases at V and 3 bases at J, with 13 bases in the middle. CDR3 nucleotides: TGCGCCAGCAGCGTCGACAGATCATACACCGGGGAGCTGTTTTTT. Translated: CASSVDRSYTGELFF.

The chain uses TRBV14 and TRBJ1-6; the D is unclear. Germline CDR1 SGHDN, CDR2 FVKESK. The CDR3 totals 15 residues. V was shortened by 4 bases and J by 7 bases, with 14 bases between the two germline ends. The DNA of the CDR3 is TGTGCCAGCAGCCCCCTCGGAACGGAGAATTCACCCCTCCACTTT. Protein sequence: CASSPLGTENSPLHF.

The chain employs TRBV7-3 and TRBJ1-1; possibly TRBD1 for D (6 bases). V lost 5 bases, J lost 5 bases, and 12 bases lay in between. Germline lookup yields CDR1 SGHTA and CDR2 FQGTGA. This CDR3 has 13 amino acids. The CDR3 is CASSVHRETEAFF. Here the CDR3 DNA reads TGTGCCAGCAGCGTCCACAGGGAAACTGAAGCTTTCTTT.

The V gene is TRBV19, the J gene TRBJ1-2, with 7 positions matching TRBD1. Germline trimming cut 11 bases from V and 4 bases from J; bases unmatched to any gene: 13. This CDR3 spans 14 amino acids. Per germline, CDR1 LNHDA and CDR2 SQIVND (reference sequence). In DNA form, the CDR3 reads TGTGCCGCCAAGGACAGGATTGGCCTCTATGGCTACACCTTC. Encoded protein: CAAKDRIGLYGYTF.

This chain links TRBV27 with TRBJ2-1, with 7 bases matching TRBD1. Looked up from germline, CDR1 is MNHEY and CDR2 is SMNVEV (reference sequence). Germline trimming cut 3 bases from V and 4 bases from J; bases unmatched to any gene: 6. The CDR3 spans 15 residues. CDR3 DNA sequence: TGTGCCAGCAGTTTGACGGGACAGTTATACAATGAGCAGTTCTTC. This codes for CASSLTGQLYNEQFF.

V usage is TRBV11-2 and J usage is TRBJ2-3, with D perhaps TRBD1 (5 bases). Germline V gene lookup returns CDR1 SGHAT and CDR2 FQNNGV. Trimming removed 3 bases from V and 3 bases from J, with 10 bases in between. The CDR3 is made up of 14 amino acids. CDR3 amino acids: CASSFQGPTDTQYF. Here the CDR3 DNA reads TGTGCCAGCAGCTTCCAGGGTCCTACAGATACGCAGTATTTT. Supplemented by reference TRBV11-2 and TRBJ2-3, the full variable domain reads EAGVAQSPRYKIIEKRQSVAFWCNPISGHATLYWYQQILGQGPKLLIQFQNNGVVDDSQLPKDRFSAERLKGVDSTLKIQPAKLEDSAVYLCASSFQGPTDTQYFGPGTRLTVL.

This chain joins TRBV9 and TRBJ2-3, with 13 bases that match TRBD2. The CDR3 is made up of 17 amino acids. V lost 0 bases, J lost 4 bases, and 5 bases stayed unmatched. The germline V gene encodes CDR1 SGDLS and CDR2 YYNGEE. CDR3 sequence reads: CASSVGGLAGVADTQYF. In nucleotides, the CDR3 is TGTGCCAGCAGCGTAGGCGGACTAGCGGGAGTGGCAGATACGCAGTATTTT.

This chain joins TRBV6-2 or TRBV6-3 and TRBJ2-1; D possibly corresponds to TRBD2 (6 bases). The V gene lost 4 bases and the J gene lost 15 bases, with 16 bases spanning the gap. In germline, CDR1 is MNHEY, CDR2 SVGEGT. CDR3 length equals 12 residues. The chain's CDR3 is CASSWTKEQRFF. CDR3 nucleotide sequence: TGTGCCAGCAGTTGGACTAAGGAGCAACGGTTCTTC.

J is TRBJ2-1 and V is TRBV6-4; TRBD2 matches 15 bases. With V trimmed by 5 bases and J by 9 bases, 8 bases remained unmatched. Looked up from germline, CDR1 is MRHNA and CDR2 is SNTAGT. The CDR3 loop spans 16 amino acids. Here the CDR3 reads CASSKIPGLAGGEQFF. DNA for the CDR3: TGTGCCAGCAGTAAGATACCGGGACTAGCGGGGGGTGAGCAGTTCTTC.

The V gene is TRBV27, the J gene TRBJ2-2; TRBD1 matches 9 bases. The CDR3 sequence is 15 residues long. V dropped 6 bases and J dropped 6; count of bases not matched to a gene: 8. Per germline, CDR1 MNHEY and CDR2 SMNVEV (reference sequence). This chain's CDR3 is CASSSPGQGSGELFF. Here the CDR3 DNA reads TGTGCCAGCAGCTCTCCGGGACAGGGCTCCGGGGAGCTGTTTTTT.

CDR3 residues: CASSSGLAADTQYF. CDR3 nucleotides: TGTGCCAGCAGTTCCGGACTAGCCGCAGATACGCAGTATTTT. V is TRBV6-5 and J is TRBJ2-3; the match to TRBD2 covers 8 bases. V lost 4 bases to trimming and J lost 4 bases; unmatched junction nucleotides: 4. The CDR3 loop spans 14 amino acids. The V gene's germline CDR1 is MNHEY and CDR2 SVGAGI.

This rearrangement joins TRBV5-4 to TRBJ1-1; D may be TRBD1 (6 bases). From germline, CDR1 is SGHNT and CDR2 YYREEE (reference sequence). Trimming took 2 bases from V and 1 from J, leaving 15 bases between them. The CDR3 runs 16 residues. CDR3 sequence reads: CASSFGGAGGNTEAFF. In DNA, the CDR3 is TGTGCCAGCAGCTTTGGGGGGGCAGGTGGGAACACTGAAGCTTTCTTT.

The CDR3, as DNA: TGTGCCAGTAGTAGAAGACAGGGCTACACTGAAGCTTTCTTT. It translates to CASSRRQGYTEAFF. The V call is TRBV19, the J call TRBJ1-1, with 7 bases fitting TRBD1. The germline V gene encodes CDR1 LNHDA and CDR2 SQIVND (reference sequence). This CDR3 comprises 14 residues. Trimming removed 4 bases from V and 3 bases from J; junction bases left unmatched: 5.

The chain carries TRBV7-2 and TRBJ2-1, with TRBD1 as a possible D gene (5 bases). V gave up 5 bases and J gave up 4 bases, with 9 bases separating them. From germline, CDR1 is SGHTA and CDR2 FQGNSA. This CDR3 has 13 residues. CDR3 in amino acids: CASSKQDYNEQFF. The CDR3 DNA sequence: TGTGCCAGCAGCAAACAGGATTACAATGAGCAGTTCTTC.

The chain employs TRBV4-1 and TRBJ2-3; 8 positions agree with TRBD1. The J segment lost 3 bases and the V segment lost 1 base, leaving 3 bases of the junction unmatched. There are 15 residues in the CDR3. Germline V gives CDR1 MGHRA, CDR2 YSYEKL. The CDR3 region is CASSQAGGGTDTQYF. The CDR3 nucleotides are TGCGCCAGCAGCCAAGCAGGGGGCGGTACAGATACGCAGTATTTT.